This TCR beta chain was sequenced in a study of blood T cell repertoires in COVID-19. Study-level background: COVID-19 samples from acute and convalescent phases originated in the United States, Italy and Spain. In each case, the material was cDNA or gDNA derived from T cells, B-cell-depleted T cells, or PBMCs.

The CDR3 length is 14 residues. V lost 0 bases and J 5 bases, leaving 10 bases between the germline ends. The germline V gene has CDR1 LGHDT and CDR2 YNNKEL (reference sequence). Methods used by the authors: Amplification of reference gene primers was used by the study to estimate nucleated cell counts. Sequenced by immunoSEQ multiplex PCR; TCRdb stores in-frame clones only, minus some. V, J and clone size are taken as reported in that table, and D and trimming were inferred from the DNA itself. The sample has tens of thousands of clones, roughly 80% seen once. The TCR comes from a man aged 50 or older with acute or convalescent COVID-19. The sample was peripheral blood. The chain carries TRBV3-1 (or the pseudogene TRBV3-2) and TRBJ2-5; possible D gene TRBD2, 6 bases. The CDR3, as DNA: TGTGCCAGCAGCCAAGACCTAGCGCGGGAGACCCAGTACTTC. Amino acid sequence: CASSQDLARETQYF.